These 3 T cell receptor beta chains were sequenced from one sample in a study of blood T cell repertoires in COVID-19. Some clones are missing from TCRdb's copy, which holds only in-frame ones; the method was immunoSEQ multiplex PCR. The table includes under 200,000 clones, approximately 91% detected once. Sequencing was performed on peripheral blood. All receptors derive from a man aged 18 to 30 with COVID-19, enrolled during active disease.

This rearrangement joins TRBV9 to TRBJ1-5; possibly TRBD1 for D (5 bases). Germline CDR1 SGDLS, CDR2 YYNGEE. This CDR3 is 17 amino acids long. The V end was cut by 0 bases, the J end by 7 bases, with 20 bases between. The CDR3 sequence: CASSVGQTFSTRQPQHF. In DNA, the CDR3 is TGTGCCAGCAGCGTAGGACAGACCTTTTCAACCCGACAGCCCCAGCATTTT.

V usage is TRBV9 and J usage is TRBJ2-6; D not resolved. The CDR3 loop spans 18 amino acids. The germline gives CDR1 SGDLS, CDR2 YYNGEE. The V gene lost 2 bases and the J gene lost 0 bases, with 15 bases spanning the gap. The CDR3 coding sequence is TGTGCCAGCAGCGTGTCAAAGACTGGAATCTCTGGGGCCAACGTCCTGACTTTC. It yields the protein CASSVSKTGISGANVLTF.

The sample holds one count of this clone. The V and J genes are TRBV11-2 and TRBJ2-5; 12 nucleotides align to TRBD1. V lost 3 bases and J lost 3; bases outside the gene matches: 2. The CDR3 consists of 15 residues. The germline gives CDR1 SGHAT, CDR2 FQNNGV. The CDR3 DNA follows: TGTGCCAGCAGCTTCGGGACAGGGGGCAAAGAGACCCAGTACTTC. Protein sequence: CASSFGTGGKETQYF.